The 19 T cell receptor beta chains below all came from one sample that was sequenced in a study of T cell clonality in common variable immunodeficiency. Here immunoSEQ multiplex PCR was the method, and the copy in TCRdb shows in-frame clones only, minus some. Altogether about 20,000 clones were found in the sample, and no singletons occur. Findings and caveats of the study: Reportedly, TCR beta sequences from common variable immunodeficiency showed fewer deletions and N-nucleotide insertions.

Which antigens these TCRs recognize remains unknown. Sequencing was carried out using peripheral blood mononuclear cells. Receptor source: a human donor with common variable immunodeficiency.

This clone was counted a few times. The DNA ends 3 residues before the CDR3 does, and the rest of the CDR3 is filled in from the germline J gene. The chain carries TRBV18 and TRBJ2-1; 8 nucleotides align to TRBD2. The CDR3 has 18 amino acids. Trimming at V came to 3 bases and at J to 0 bases, leaving 10 bases not matched to a gene. Germline V lookup: CDR1 KGHSH, CDR2 LQKENI. CDR3 amino acids: CASSPFDTSGSSYNEQFF. CDR3 DNA, as far as it was read: TGTGCCAGCTCACCCTTCGATACTAGCGGTAGCTCCTACAATGAG.

Of note for this clone: Read coverage stops 3 residues before the CDR3 terminus; the germline J gene supplies the remainder. J is TRBJ1-1 and V is TRBV2; the D gene is possibly TRBD1 (6 bases). CDR1 and CDR2 from the germline V gene are SNHLY and FYNNEI. This CDR3 is built from 12 residues. Deletions cut 4 bases from V and 7 bases from J, with 10 bases between. The sequenced CDR3 bases are TGTGCCAGCAGTGGGGACACCGGTGAA. Amino acid sequence: CASSGDTGE. The CDR3, in full, reads CASSGDTGEAFF.

This clone was detected only a few times. The read falls 3 residues short of the CDR3 end, and the missing part is taken from the germline J gene. This sequence joins TRBV7-9 and TRBJ2-7; TRBD2 is a possible D gene (6 bases). The germline gives CDR1 SEHNR, CDR2 FQNEAQ (reference sequence). The CDR3 length is 14 residues. The V end was cut by 1 base, the J end by 3 bases, with 10 bases between. CDR3 DNA, as far as it was read: TGTGCCAGCAGCTTAGTCCCGGGGGACTACGAG. This gives the protein CASSLVPGDYE. The full CDR3 sequence reads CASSLVPGDYEQYF.

The CDR3 DNA, read in part, is TGTGCCTCCCGGGGAGGCGGGGGGACCGGGGAG. Translating gives CASRGGGGTGE. The complete CDR3 sequence is CASRGGGGTGELFF. The chain employs TRBV19 and TRBJ2-2, with 8 bases that match TRBD2. The CDR3 end is not reached by the read, which stops 3 residues before it; the germline J gene fills it in. Germline V gives CDR1 LNHDA, CDR2 SQIVND (reference sequence). V was pared by 11 bases and J by 5 bases, with 10 bases of the junction left unmatched. CDR3 length equals 14 residues.

CDR3 bases read: TGTGCCAGTAGAAGGGACTCGAACACCGGGGAG. It codes for CASRRDSNTGE. The complete CDR3 protein is CASRRDSNTGELFF. The V gene is TRBV19, the J gene TRBJ2-2; D is possibly TRBD2 (6 bases). Coverage ceases 3 residues before the CDR3 finishes, and the germline J gene fills in the end. Trimming took off 6 bases at V and 0 bases at J, with 8 bases between the two ends. The CDR3 has 14 amino acids. The germline V gene has CDR1 LNHDA and CDR2 SQIVND (reference sequence).

Worth noting for this clone: The read stops 3 residues short of the end of the CDR3; the missing end is completed from the germline J gene. The V gene is TRBV19, the J gene TRBJ2-3; 7 bases agree with TRBD2. The germline gives CDR1 LNHDA, CDR2 SQIVND (reference sequence). V was pared by 10 bases and J by 2 bases, with 6 bases of the junction left unmatched. The CDR3 is 13 residues long. The sequenced part of the CDR3 DNA is TGTGCCACCAAGCGGGGTCCCACAGATACG. Protein: CATKRGPTDT. The entire CDR3 is CATKRGPTDTQYF.

This clone was seen only a few times. The read stops 3 residues short of the end of the CDR3; the missing end is completed from the germline J gene. The chain carries TRBV19 and TRBJ2-4; TRBD2 agrees at 12 bases. Germline V CDR1 and CDR2: LNHDA, SQIVND (reference sequence). J gave up 7 bases and V 2 bases, and 15 bases lay outside the gene matches. The CDR3 covers 19 residues. CDR3 DNA (partial): TGTGCCAGTAGTATAAAGACTGCCAGACTAGCGGGAGTACAGAACATT. It is translated as CASSIKTARLAGVQNI. In full, the CDR3 reads CASSIKTARLAGVQNIQYF.

The table lists this clone with a few counts. The observed sequence ends 3 residues before the CDR3 terminus, with the missing tail filled in from the germline J gene. The J gene is TRBJ1-4, the V gene TRBV7-2, with D uncertain. Germline V CDR1 and CDR2: SGHTA, FQGNSA. This CDR3 contains 12 residues. V shed 5 bases and J shed 5 bases, with 6 bases lying between them. The part of the CDR3 DNA that was read is TGTGCCAGCAGCCGCGAGAATGAAAAA. Translated, it gives CASSRENEK. The whole CDR3 region reads CASSRENEKLFF.

Concerning this clone: The read terminates 3 residues before the CDR3 end, so the remaining end is supplied by the germline J gene. This chain links TRBV7-2 with TRBJ2-3; D unclear. Germline V gene data show CDR1 as SGHTA and CDR2 as FQGNSA. The CDR3 extends over 13 amino acids. The ends were cut back, 2 bases at V and 2 bases at J, with 5 bases in the middle. CDR3 DNA (partial): TGTGCCAGCAGCTTATATCCCACAGATACG. Protein: CASSLYPTDT. The full CDR3 protein reads CASSLYPTDTQYF.

Worth noting for this clone: The CDR3 end is not reached by the read, which stops 3 residues before it; the germline J gene fills it in. The chain uses TRBV18 and TRBJ2-7, with D perhaps being TRBD1 or TRBD2 (5 bases each). The CDR3 has 16 residues. The ends were cut back, 2 bases at V and 5 bases at J, with 19 bases in the middle. The germline V gene has CDR1 KGHSH and CDR2 LQKENI. CDR3 region: CASSPMARARGDEQYF. CDR3 bases read: TGTGCCAGCTCACCAATGGCTCGGGCGAGGGGCGACGAG.

Of note for this clone: The observed sequence ends 3 residues before the CDR3 terminus, with the missing tail filled in from the germline J gene. The gene calls are TRBV19 and TRBJ1-5; possible D gene TRBD1, 6 bases. The CDR3 sequence is 13 residues long. CDR1 and CDR2 (germline): LNHDA, SQIVND (reference sequence). Trimming stripped 4 bases from V and 5 bases from J, with 9 bases between. The sequenced part of the CDR3 DNA is TGTGCCAGTAGTACCCGGACAGATCAGCCC. Translation gives CASSTRTDQP. The entire CDR3 is CASSTRTDQPQHF.

Concerning this clone: The read ends 3 residues early relative to the CDR3; the germline J gene fills the gap. The chain uses TRBV19 and TRBJ1-2; 8 bases match TRBD1. Unmatched junction bases numbered 9, after V lost 5 bases and J lost 4 bases. Germline V gene sequence: CDR1 LNHDA, CDR2 SQIVND (reference sequence). The CDR3 runs to 15 residues. CDR3 protein: CASSGAGGRSYGYTF. The sequenced CDR3 bases are TGTGCCAGTAGTGGGGCAGGGGGCCGGTCCTATGGC. Variable domain in full (rest from reference TRBV19 and TRBJ1-2): DGGITQSPKYLFRKEGQNVTLSCEQNLNHDAMYWYRQDPGQGLRLIYYSQIVNDFQKGDIAEGYSVSREKKESFPLTVTSAQKNPTAFYLCASSGAGGRSYGYTFGSGTRLTVV.

The covered CDR3 bases are TGTGCCAGCAAACCAGCGGGGATAACCTACGAG. Amino acid sequence: CASKPAGITYE. The full CDR3 sequence reads CASKPAGITYEQYF. This sequence joins TRBV6-2 or TRBV6-3 and TRBJ2-7; TRBD2 aligns across 7 bases. The read ends 3 residues before the CDR3 terminus; that terminus is restored from the germline J gene. In germline, CDR1 is MNHEY, CDR2 SVGEGT. The CDR3 loop spans 14 amino acids. With V trimmed by 7 bases and J by 2 bases, 8 bases remained unmatched.

This clone came up a few times. The read ends 3 residues shy of where the CDR3 ends; the end is completed using the germline J gene. The rearrangement joins TRBV6-2 or TRBV6-3 to TRBJ2-5, with TRBD2 as a possible D gene (6 bases). The length of the CDR3 is 14 residues. Germline V CDR1 and CDR2: MNHEY, SVGEGT. V lost 8 bases and J lost 7, with 20 bases in between. CDR3 loop: CASHRAGLVGTQYF. CDR3 DNA (partial): TGTGCCAGCCATAGGGCGGGGTTAGTGGGGACC.

This clone was observed a few times. Incomplete CDR3 DNA: TGTGCCATCAGCCAGGGACAGGGAAGCTCACCC. As protein: CAISQGQGSSP. The complete CDR3 reads CAISQGQGSSPLHF. The chain is built from TRBV10-3 and TRBJ1-6; 9 bases line up with TRBD1. Read data end 3 residues before the CDR3 end; the end is taken from the germline J gene. V was pared by 6 bases and J by 10 bases, with 7 bases of the junction left unmatched. The V gene's germline CDR1 is ENHRY and CDR2 SYGVKD. CDR3 length: 14 residues.

To note about this clone: The read is 3 residues too short to cover the CDR3 end, so that end is filled in from the germline J gene. This chain connects TRBV18 to TRBJ1-1; D not certain. This CDR3 has 14 amino acids. V lost 5 bases and J 0 bases, leaving 10 bases between the germline ends. Germline assignment: CDR1 KGHSH and CDR2 LQKENI. The sequenced part of the CDR3 DNA is TGTGCCAGCTCAGCTCTCCACTTGAACACTGAA. It is translated as CASSALHLNTE. The complete CDR3 reads CASSALHLNTEAFF.

This clone was counted between two and nine times. The read comes to an end 3 residues before the CDR3 does, leaving the germline J gene to fill in the end. The V call is TRBV30, the J call TRBJ1-2; D is unresolved. Germline CDR1 and CDR2: GTSNPN and SVGIG (reference sequence). This CDR3 comprises 11 residues. The chain's CDR3 is CAWWTARGYTF. CDR3 DNA, as far as it was read: TGTGCCTGGTGGACTGCGCGGGGC.

The table lists this clone with a few counts. The read ends 3 residues before the CDR3 terminus; that terminus is restored from the germline J gene. The gene calls are TRBV7-2 and TRBJ2-5, with D possibly TRBD2 on 7 matching bases. The CDR3 runs 15 residues. Trimming took off 5 bases at V and 7 bases at J, with 20 bases between the two ends. Per the germline V gene, CDR1 is SGHTA and CDR2 is FQGNSA. The CDR3 spells CASSVVGGGTGTQYF. The CDR3 bases that were read are TGTGCCAGCAGCGTAGTAGGGGGGGGTACCGGGACC. The variable domain in full, completed from reference TRBV7-2 and TRBJ2-5, reads GAGVSQSPSNKVTEKGKDVELRCDPISGHTALYWYRQSLGQGLEFLIYFQGNSAPDKSGLPSDRFSAERTGGSVSTLTIQRTQQEDSAVYLCASSVVGGGTGTQYFGPGTRLLVL.

This clone was seen a handful of times. The CDR3 extends 3 residues past the end of the read, so its final part is completed from the germline J gene. The rearrangement uses TRBV19 and TRBJ1-1, with D possibly TRBD1 on 6 matching bases. Looked up from germline, CDR1 is LNHDA and CDR2 is SQIVND (reference sequence). Trimming took off 5 bases at V and 1 base at J, with 14 bases between the two ends. CDR3 length: 15 residues. CDR3 region: CASSLRTARNTEAFF. The sequenced CDR3 bases are TGTGCCAGTAGTCTGAGGACAGCCAGGAACACTGAA.